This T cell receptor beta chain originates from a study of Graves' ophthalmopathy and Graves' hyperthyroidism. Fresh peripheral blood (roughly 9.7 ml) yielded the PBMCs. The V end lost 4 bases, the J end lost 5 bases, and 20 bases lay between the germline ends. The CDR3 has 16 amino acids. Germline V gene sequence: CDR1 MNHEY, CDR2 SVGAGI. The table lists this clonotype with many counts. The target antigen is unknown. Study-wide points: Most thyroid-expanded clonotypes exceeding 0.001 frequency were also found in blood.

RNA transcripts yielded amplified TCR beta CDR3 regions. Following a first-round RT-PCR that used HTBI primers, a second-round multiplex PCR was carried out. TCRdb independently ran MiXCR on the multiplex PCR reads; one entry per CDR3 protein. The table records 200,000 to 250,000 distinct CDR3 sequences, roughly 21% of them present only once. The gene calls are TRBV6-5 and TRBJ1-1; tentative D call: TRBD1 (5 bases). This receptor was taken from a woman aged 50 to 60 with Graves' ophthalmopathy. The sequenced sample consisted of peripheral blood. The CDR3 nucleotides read TGTGCCAGCAGTTTTGGGGGGGGTGAGCCCCGGACTGAAGCTTTCTTT. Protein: CASSFGGGEPRTEAFF.